Given below is one TCR beta chain in context. Its antigen remains unidentified. These data come from a study of cytomegalovirus exposure and HLA in healthy donors. Study details: The 120 validation repertoires and the approximately 690 first-cohort repertoires shared a platform, a later analysis reported. Study observations and caveats: Clusters of TCRs from the first cohort tended to co-occur in the roughly 120 validation repertoires (as a later analysis found). The study flagged approximately 180 TCR beta chains as cytomegalovirus-associated.

The approximately 120-subject validation cohort, separate from the roughly 700-subject first cohort, included the donors. The protocol was immunoSEQ multiplex PCR, while the TCRdb copy is restricted to in-frame clones and leaves out a portion. This sample carries 55,000 to 80,000 clones, more than 85% of them seen once, and the ten largest clones take about 6.5%. V lost 6 bases, J lost 13 bases, and 18 bases lay in between. CDR1 MNHEY and CDR2 SVGAGI come from the germline V gene. CDR3 length: 13 residues. V gene TRBV6-5 combines with J gene TRBJ1-4, with D unresolved. Sample: PBMCs. This TCR came from a young woman in good health and CMV-seropositive. CDR3 in amino acids: CASSPFSRERLFF. CDR3 in DNA: TGTGCCAGCAGCCCGTTTTCGAGGGAGAGACTGTTTTTT.